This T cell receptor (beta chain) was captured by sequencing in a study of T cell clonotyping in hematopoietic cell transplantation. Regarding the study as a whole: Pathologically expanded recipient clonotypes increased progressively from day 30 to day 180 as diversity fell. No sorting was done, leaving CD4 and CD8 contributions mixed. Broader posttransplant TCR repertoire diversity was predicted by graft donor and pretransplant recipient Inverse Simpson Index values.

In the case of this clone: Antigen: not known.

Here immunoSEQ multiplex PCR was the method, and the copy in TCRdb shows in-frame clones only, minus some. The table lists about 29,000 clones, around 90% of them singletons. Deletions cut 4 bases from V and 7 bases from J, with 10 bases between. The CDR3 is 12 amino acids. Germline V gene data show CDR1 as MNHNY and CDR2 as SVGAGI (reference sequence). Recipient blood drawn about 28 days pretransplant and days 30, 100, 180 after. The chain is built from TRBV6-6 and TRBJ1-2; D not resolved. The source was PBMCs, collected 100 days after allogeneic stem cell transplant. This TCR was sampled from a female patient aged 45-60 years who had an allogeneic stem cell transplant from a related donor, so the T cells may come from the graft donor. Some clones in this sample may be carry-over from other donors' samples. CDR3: CASSFGRFGYTF. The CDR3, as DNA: TGTGCCAGCAGTTTCGGACGGTTTGGCTACACCTTC.